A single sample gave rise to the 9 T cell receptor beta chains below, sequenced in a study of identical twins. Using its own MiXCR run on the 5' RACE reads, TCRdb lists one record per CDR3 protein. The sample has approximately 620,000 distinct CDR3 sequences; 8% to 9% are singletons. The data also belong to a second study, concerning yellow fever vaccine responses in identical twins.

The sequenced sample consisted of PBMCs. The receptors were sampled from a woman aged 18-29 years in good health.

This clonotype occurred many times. CDR3 DNA: TGTGCCAGCAGTGTTCGGCAAGAGACCCAGTACTTC. It translates to CASSVRQETQYF. The chain joins TRBV12-3 or TRBV12-4 to TRBJ2-5; D gene uncertain. The V end was cut by 5 bases, the J end by 2 bases, with 6 bases between. There are 12 residues in the CDR3.

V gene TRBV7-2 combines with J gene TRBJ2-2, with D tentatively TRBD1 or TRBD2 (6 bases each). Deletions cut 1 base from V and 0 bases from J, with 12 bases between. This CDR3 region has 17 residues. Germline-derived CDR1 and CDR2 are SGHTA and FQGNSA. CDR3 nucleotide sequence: TGTGCCAGCAGCTTAGGGAGTAGGGGGGCGAACACCGGGGAGCTGTTTTTT. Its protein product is CASSLGSRGANTGELFF.

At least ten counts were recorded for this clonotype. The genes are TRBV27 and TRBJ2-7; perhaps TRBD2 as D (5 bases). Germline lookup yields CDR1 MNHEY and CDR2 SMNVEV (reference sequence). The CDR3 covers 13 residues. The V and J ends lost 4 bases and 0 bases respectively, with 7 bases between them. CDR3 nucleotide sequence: TGTGCCAGCAGTTCGGGGTTCTCCTACGAGCAGTACTTC. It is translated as CASSSGFSYEQYF.

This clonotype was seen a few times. CDR3 coding DNA: TGTGCCAGTAGTGTCTCCAGGACGTCCATATATTTT. The encoded protein is CASSVSRTSIYF. V and J are TRBV19 and TRBJ1-3, with D unresolved. CDR1 LNHDA and CDR2 SQIVND come from the germline V gene (reference sequence). Trimming stripped 5 bases from V and 11 bases from J, with 13 bases between. CDR3 length equals 12 residues.

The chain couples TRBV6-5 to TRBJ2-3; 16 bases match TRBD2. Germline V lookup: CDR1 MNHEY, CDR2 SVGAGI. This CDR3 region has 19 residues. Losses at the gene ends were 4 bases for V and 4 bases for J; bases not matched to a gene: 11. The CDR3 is CASSWRGLAGGVRADTQYF. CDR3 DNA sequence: TGTGCCAGCAGTTGGCGGGGACTAGCGGGAGGGGTGCGGGCAGATACGCAGTATTTT.

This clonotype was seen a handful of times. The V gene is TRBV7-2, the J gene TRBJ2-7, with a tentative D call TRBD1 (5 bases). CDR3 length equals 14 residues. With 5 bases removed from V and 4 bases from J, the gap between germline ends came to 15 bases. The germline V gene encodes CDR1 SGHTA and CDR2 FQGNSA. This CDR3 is CASSAGPGFYEQYF. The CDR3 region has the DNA TGTGCCAGCAGCGCAGGTCCAGGGTTTTACGAGCAGTACTTC.

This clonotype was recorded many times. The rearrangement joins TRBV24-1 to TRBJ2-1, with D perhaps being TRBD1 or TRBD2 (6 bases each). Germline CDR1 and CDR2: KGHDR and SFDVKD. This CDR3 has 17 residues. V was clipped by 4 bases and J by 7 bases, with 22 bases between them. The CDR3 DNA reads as TGTGCCACCAGTGAACGCAGAGGGGGGTTGTTGTCGAATGAGCAGTTCTTC. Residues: CATSERRGGLLSNEQFF.

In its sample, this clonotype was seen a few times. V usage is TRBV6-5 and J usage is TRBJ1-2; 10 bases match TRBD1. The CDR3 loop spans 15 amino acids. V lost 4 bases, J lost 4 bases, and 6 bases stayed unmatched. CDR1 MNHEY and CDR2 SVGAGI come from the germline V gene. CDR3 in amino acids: CASSLRQGASYGYTF. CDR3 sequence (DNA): TGTGCCAGCAGTTTACGACAGGGGGCCAGCTATGGCTACACCTTC.

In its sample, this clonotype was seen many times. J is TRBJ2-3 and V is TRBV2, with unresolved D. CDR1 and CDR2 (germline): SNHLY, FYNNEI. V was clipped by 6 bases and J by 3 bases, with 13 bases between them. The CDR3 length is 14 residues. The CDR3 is CASSGVGTTDTQYF. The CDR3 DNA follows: TGTGCCAGCAGCGGAGTTGGAACTACAGATACGCAGTATTTT.